This TCR beta chain stems from a study of CD8 T cells in ankylosing spondylitis. This CDR3 spans 15 amino acids. With 1 base clipped from V and 3 bases from J, the junction kept 4 bases outside the gene matches. Germline V CDR1 and CDR2: KGHSH, LQKENI. Quantitative 5'-RACE with molecular barcodes was used to make the TCR beta libraries. TCRdb passed the 5' RACE reads through MiXCR, listing each CDR3 protein once. This sample has about 69,000 distinct CDR3 sequences, with 5.3% found just once. Broader study findings: Within matched ankylosing spondylitis synovial fluid, disease-linked clones were reportedly significantly enriched.

This clonotype was counted many times. Its target is unknown. The source is a male donor with ankylosing spondylitis or in good health (not recorded which). The J gene is TRBJ2-3, the V gene TRBV18; 7 nucleotides line up with TRBD1. The sequenced sample consisted of blood, either unsorted or a sorted T cell fraction (not recorded which). CDR3 loop: CASSPLSGQTDTQYF. The CDR3 bases are TGTGCCAGCTCACCACTTTCGGGACAGACAGATACGCAGTATTTT.